The entry below describes one T cell receptor (beta chain). What it recognizes is unknown. This entry belongs to a study of PD-1 blockade in classical Hodgkin lymphoma. Study-wide points: By cycle point C4D1, TCR diversity had risen significantly in CD4+ cells (but not CD8+ cells).

Trimming took 2 bases from V and 6 from J; bases not matched to a gene: 6. This CDR3 comprises 15 residues. Germline V gene sequence: CDR1 SGHAT, CDR2 FQNNGV. The table came from immunoSEQ multiplex PCR; TCRdb's copy has only in-frame clones and leaves some out. The table includes about 43,000 clones, roughly 78% detected once. Each and every patient relapsed after autologous stem cell transplantation, and patients got differing brentuximab vedotin exposure. Material: peripheral blood mononuclear cells (PBMCs), obtained before the second cycle of nivolumab. The chain couples TRBV11-2 to TRBJ2-1; 8 positions match TRBD1. The receptor was derived from a human donor with classical Hodgkin lymphoma. This chain's CDR3 is CASSLRQGSGNEQFF. The CDR3 coding sequence is TGTGCCAGCAGCTTAAGACAGGGGTCCGGCAATGAGCAGTTCTTC.